The next 28 T cell receptor beta chains were all read from a single sample in a study of shared T cell receptors in the human thymus. Using immunoSEQ multiplex PCR, the repertoire was profiled, and TCRdb retains in-frame clones only, with some absent. In the table there are roughly 700,000 clones, 70% to 90% of which are singletons. This same sample was also taken into another study, of human thymus T cells.

Sequenced material: thymocytes. The receptors originated from a boy in the first two years of life with a congenital heart defect.

The chain recombines TRBV11-2 with TRBJ2-1; 7 positions agree with TRBD2. The CDR3 contains 16 residues. With V trimmed by 7 bases and J by 9 bases, 18 bases remained unmatched. The germline CDR1 and CDR2 sequences are SGHAT and FQNNGV. CDR3 nucleotides: TGTGCCAGCACCAGGGACGGGGCGGGAGTGAGTGGTGAGCAGTTCTTC. It yields the protein CASTRDGAGVSGEQFF.

The chain is built from TRBV5-6 and TRBJ2-3; 14 bases map to TRBD2. V lost 2 bases and J lost 0; bases outside the gene matches: 8. The CDR3 has 19 residues. Germline CDR1 SGHDT, CDR2 YYEEEE. The CDR3 is CASSLRLAGGPGSTDTQYF. CDR3 DNA: TGTGCCAGCAGCTTAAGACTAGCGGGAGGGCCTGGGAGCACAGATACGCAGTATTTT.

J is TRBJ2-5 and V is TRBV27, with D possibly being TRBD1 (7 bases). CDR3 length: 15 amino acids. Trimming shortened V by 3 bases and J by 2 bases, and 13 bases separated the two germline ends. Per the germline V gene, CDR1 is MNHEY and CDR2 is SMNVEV (reference sequence). The CDR3 DNA reads TGTGCCAGCAGTTTCCAGGGGGGCCCACAAGAGACCCAGTACTTC. Its translation: CASSFQGGPQETQYF.

CDR3 DNA: TGTGCCAGCAGTGAAAATCCAATCCACTCCTACAATGAGCAGTTCTTC. It specifies CASSENPIHSYNEQFF. V and J are TRBV6-1 and TRBJ2-1; D is ambiguous. The CDR3 spans 16 residues. Trimming stripped 2 bases from V and 0 bases from J, with 11 bases between. Germline assignment: CDR1 MNHNS and CDR2 SASEGT.

V and J are TRBV19 and TRBJ2-3; 10 bases are a match to TRBD2. The CDR3 sequence is 15 residues long. Germline lookup yields CDR1 LNHDA and CDR2 SQIVND (reference sequence). V trimming: 2 bases; J trimming: 9 bases; junction bases outside the gene matches: 8. CDR3: CASSINLAGVHTQYF. The DNA of the CDR3 is TGTGCCAGTAGTATAAACCTAGCGGGGGTTCACACGCAGTATTTT.

This clone was observed a single time. The V gene is TRBV11-3, the J gene TRBJ2-5; D is unclear. Trimming left V 2 bases short and J 3 bases short, with 13 bases between. The CDR3 runs 15 residues. CDR1 is SGHNT and CDR2 is YENEEA in the germline V gene. CDR3 sequence reads: CASSLQTASEETQYF. The DNA of the CDR3 is TGTGCCAGCAGCTTACAGACCGCAAGCGAAGAGACCCAGTACTTC.

The chain carries TRBV29-1 and TRBJ2-1; TRBD2 matches 8 bases. V dropped 7 bases and J dropped 2; count of bases not matched to a gene: 1. The germline V gene encodes CDR1 SQVTM and CDR2 ANQGSEA. The CDR3 covers 12 residues. CDR3 DNA: TGCAGCGGAGCGGGAGCCTACAATGAGCAGTTCTTC. Encoded protein: CSGAGAYNEQFF.

This rearrangement joins TRBV30 to TRBJ2-7, with D perhaps matching TRBD2 (5 bases). This CDR3 has 13 amino acids. The germline gives CDR1 GTSNPN, CDR2 SVGIG (reference sequence). The V end was cut by 4 bases, the J end by 6 bases, with 16 bases between. The CDR3 region has the DNA TGTGCCTGGACTTTCGCGGGTCTGAGCGAGCAGTACTTC. Residues: CAWTFAGLSEQYF. The complete variable domain, with remaining parts taken from reference TRBV30 and TRBJ2-7, reads SQTIHQWPATLVQPVGSPLSLECTVEGTSNPNLYWYRQAAGRGLQLLFYSVGIGQISSEVPQNLSASRPQDRQFILSSKKLLLSDSGFYLCAWTFAGLSEQYFGPGTRLTVT.

V is TRBV27 and J is TRBJ2-1; 9 positions match TRBD2. Trimming at V came to 3 bases and at J to 8 bases, leaving 8 bases not matched to a gene. The germline V gene encodes CDR1 MNHEY and CDR2 SMNVEV (reference sequence). This CDR3 is 15 amino acids long. DNA of the CDR3: TGTGCCAGCAGTTTCTTAGCGGGAGAAGGGGATGAGCAGTTCTTC. It translates to CASSFLAGEGDEQFF.

The chain couples TRBV19 to TRBJ2-3; 10 nucleotides match TRBD2. The trim removed 4 bases at V and 3 bases at J, leaving 10 bases unmatched. CDR3 size: 17 residues. Germline CDR1 LNHDA, CDR2 SQIVND (reference sequence). The CDR3 protein is CASSTPSSGRGTDTQYF. The CDR3 DNA is TGTGCCAGTAGTACGCCGTCTAGCGGGAGAGGTACAGATACGCAGTATTTT.

The gene calls are TRBV6-1 and TRBJ2-7, with 11 bases that match TRBD2. J lost 2 bases, V lost 1 base, and 7 bases had no gene match. Germline V CDR1 and CDR2: MNHNS, SASEGT. CDR3 length equals 17 residues. CDR3 residues: CASSEVGTSGCPYEQYF. The CDR3 bases are TGTGCCAGCAGTGAAGTTGGGACTAGCGGATGCCCCTACGAGCAGTACTTC.

The CDR3 loop is CATFDNRGIGNTIYF. The CDR3 coding sequence is TGCGCCACCTTTGACAACAGGGGGATTGGAAACACCATATATTTT. The V gene is TRBV10-2, the J gene TRBJ1-3; 8 nucleotides match TRBD1. CDR3 length: 15 amino acids. Germline assignment: CDR1 WSHSY and CDR2 SAAADI. J lost 3 bases, V lost 10 bases, and 11 bases had no gene match.

This chain links TRBV19 with TRBJ2-5; weak D call: TRBD1 (5 bases). The CDR3 runs to 12 residues. The germline V and J ends were trimmed by 6 bases and 5 bases, with 10 bases remaining between them. The germline gives CDR1 LNHDA, CDR2 SQIVND (reference sequence). The CDR3 DNA is TGTGCCAGTAGCCAGAAGGGGGAGACCCAGTACTTC. This codes for CASSQKGETQYF.

This chain uses TRBV2 with TRBJ2-1, with 10 bases fitting TRBD2. The germline CDR1 and CDR2 sequences are SNHLY and FYNNEI. The V gene end was trimmed by 8 bases and the J gene end by 5 bases; junction bases not matched to a gene: 6. CDR3 length: 14 amino acids. CDR3 sequence reads: CASAPGTSDNEQFF. The CDR3 region has the DNA TGTGCCAGCGCCCCAGGGACTAGCGACAATGAGCAGTTCTTC.

The chain has TRBV13 and TRBJ2-1; 7 bases fit TRBD2. The CDR3 contains 16 residues. Per germline, CDR1 PRHDT and CDR2 FYEKMQ (reference sequence). V trimming: 3 bases; J trimming: 8 bases; junction bases outside the gene matches: 13. CDR3 loop: CASSFGCGGGFDEQFF. In DNA form, the CDR3 reads TGTGCCAGCAGCTTTGGGTGTGGCGGGGGATTCGATGAGCAGTTCTTC.

The chain carries TRBV7-8 and TRBJ2-2, with 8 bases aligning to TRBD1. This CDR3 has 15 amino acids. Germline V gives CDR1 SGHVS, CDR2 FQNEAQ. The ends lost 5 bases at V and 1 base at J; junction bases unmatched: 3. The CDR3 spells CASSPGQGNTGELFF. CDR3 nucleotide sequence: TGTGCCAGCAGCCCAGGACAGGGGAACACCGGGGAGCTGTTTTTT.

V usage is TRBV6-4 and J usage is TRBJ2-1, with TRBD2 matching over 11 bases. V lost 4 bases to trimming and J lost 2 bases; unmatched junction nucleotides: 7. The CDR3 spans 17 residues. Germline CDR1 and CDR2: MRHNA and SNTAGT. The CDR3 DNA reads TGTGCCAGCAGTGCCGGGACTAGCGGTTCGACCTACAATGAGCAGTTCTTC. Translation gives CASSAGTSGSTYNEQFF.

The rearrangement joins TRBV5-6 to TRBJ2-7; possible D gene TRBD1, 5 bases. This CDR3 contains 15 residues. The germline CDR1 and CDR2 sequences are SGHDT and YYEEEE. V gave up 1 base and J gave up 1 base, with 12 bases separating them. For the CDR3, the DNA is TGTGCCAGCAGCTTGTCGCAGACAGCATCCTACGAGCAGTACTTC. Its translation is CASSLSQTASYEQYF. The full variable domain, rest sourced from reference TRBV5-6 and TRBJ2-7, is DAGVTQSPTHLIKTRGQQVTLRCSPKSGHDTVSWYQQALGQGPQFIFQYYEEEERQRGNFPDRFSGHQFPNYSSELNVNALLLGDSALYLCASSLSQTASYEQYFGPGTRLTVT.

V and J are TRBV19 and TRBJ1-5; 9 bases align to TRBD1. Germline V gene sequence: CDR1 LNHDA, CDR2 SQIVND (reference sequence). This CDR3 is built from 14 residues. V shed 6 bases, J shed 6 bases, and the junction held 6 bases outside the gene matches. The CDR3 nucleotides are TGTGCCAGTAGGGGACAGGGCGTCGGTCAGCCCCAGCATTTT. Its translation: CASRGQGVGQPQHF.

This clone was detected only once. V gene TRBV5-6 combines with J gene TRBJ1-1; maybe TRBD1 (5 bases). V was trimmed by 0 bases and J by 0 bases, leaving 12 bases between them. Germline CDR1 SGHDT, CDR2 YYEEEE. The CDR3 has 16 amino acids. In DNA, the CDR3 is TGTGCCAGCAGCTTGGGACAGACAGTACTGAACACTGAAGCTTTCTTT. This encodes CASSLGQTVLNTEAFF. Combining the CDR3 with reference TRBV5-6 and TRBJ1-1 gives the whole variable domain DAGVTQSPTHLIKTRGQQVTLRCSPKSGHDTVSWYQQALGQGPQFIFQYYEEEERQRGNFPDRFSGHQFPNYSSELNVNALLLGDSALYLCASSLGQTVLNTEAFFGQGTRLTVV.

This clone was seen a single time. The CDR3 DNA is TGTGCCAGCAGCTTAGTGCGGGAGGGCCTTAGAGAGCAGTACTTC. It codes for CASSLVREGLREQYF. The chain uses TRBV7-9 and TRBJ2-7, with TRBD2 matching 9 bases. Germline V gives CDR1 SEHNR, CDR2 FQNEAQ (reference sequence). V was pared by 1 base and J by 7 bases, with 8 bases of the junction left unmatched. This CDR3 contains 15 residues.

This clone was observed a few times. This chain connects TRBV10-3 to TRBJ2-7; a weak D match, TRBD1 (7 bases). Germline V gene sequence: CDR1 ENHRY, CDR2 SYGVKD. The CDR3 runs 15 residues. Trimming left V 6 bases short and J 4 bases short, with 19 bases between. CDR3 sequence reads: CAIRITQGGKYEQYF. The CDR3 coding sequence is TGTGCCATCAGAATCACCCAGGGGGGCAAGTACGAGCAGTACTTC.

This clone came up a few times. This rearrangement joins TRBV28 to TRBJ2-1; tentatively, D is TRBD2 (5 bases). Looked up from germline, CDR1 is MDHEN and CDR2 is SYDVKM. The CDR3 has 14 residues. V lost 6 bases and J 6 bases, leaving 15 bases between the germline ends. The CDR3 region is CASSSGRAGNEQFF. The CDR3 nucleotides read TGTGCCAGCAGCTCAGGTCGCGCGGGCAATGAGCAGTTCTTC. Combining the CDR3 with reference TRBV28 and TRBJ2-1 gives the whole variable domain DVKVTQSSRYLVKRTGEKVFLECVQDMDHENMFWYRQDPGLGLRLIYFSYDVKMKEKGDIPEGYSVSREKKERFSLILESASTNQTSMYLCASSSGRAGNEQFFGPGTRLTVL.

V and J are TRBV9 and TRBJ2-5; the D gene is possibly TRBD2 (6 bases). CDR1 is SGDLS and CDR2 is YYNGEE in the germline V gene. This CDR3 has 14 residues. V lost 0 bases and J lost 5, with 11 bases in between. The CDR3 sequence: CASSVVPGRETQYF. DNA of the CDR3: TGTGCCAGCAGCGTAGTGCCAGGGAGGGAGACCCAGTACTTC.

V gene TRBV4-3 combines with J gene TRBJ2-3, with 7 bases lining up with TRBD1. The CDR3 loop spans 15 amino acids. V trimming: 0 bases; J trimming: 2 bases; junction bases outside the gene matches: 2. CDR1 is LGHNA and CDR2 is YSLEER in the germline V gene. Written as DNA, the CDR3 is TGCGCCAGCAGCCAAGACACAGGGGCCACAGATACGCAGTATTTT. Amino acid sequence: CASSQDTGATDTQYF.

This chain links TRBV20-1 with TRBJ2-3, with D unresolved. The V gene lost 3 bases and the J gene lost 5 bases, with 6 bases spanning the gap. CDR3 size: 11 residues. Germline V gene lookup returns CDR1 DFQATT and CDR2 SNEGSKA (reference sequence). The CDR3 coding sequence is TGCAGTGCTAGCGAACTAGATACGCAGTATTTT. Translating gives CSASELDTQYF.

The V gene is TRBV7-2, the J gene TRBJ2-7; 8 bases fit TRBD2. The length of the CDR3 is 12 residues. The ends lost 5 bases at V and 7 bases at J; junction bases unmatched: 4. CDR1 is SGHTA, CDR2 FQGNSA, per germline. As DNA, the CDR3 is TGTGCCAGCAGCCTTCGCGGGGGGGAGCAGTACTTC. Translation: CASSLRGGEQYF. Full variable domain (missing parts from reference TRBV7-2 and TRBJ2-7): GAGVSQSPSNKVTEKGKDVELRCDPISGHTALYWYRQSLGQGLEFLIYFQGNSAPDKSGLPSDRFSAERTGGSVSTLTIQRTQQEDSAVYLCASSLRGGEQYFGPGTRLTVT.

The V and J genes are TRBV11-3 and TRBJ2-5, with D maybe TRBD1 (6 bases). CDR3 length: 14 residues. V was pared by 5 bases and J by 3 bases, with 13 bases between. Germline CDR1 and CDR2: SGHNT and YENEEA. In DNA, the CDR3 is TGTGCCAGCAGCCCCGGGGACATCGAAGAGACCCAGTACTTC. Its translation is CASSPGDIEETQYF. The entire variable domain, with the rest obtained from reference TRBV11-3 and TRBJ2-5, is as follows: EAGVVQSPRYKIIEKKQPVAFWCNPISGHNTLYWYLQNLGQGPELLIRYENEEAVDDSQLPKDRFSAERLKGVDSTLKIQPAELGDSAVYLCASSPGDIEETQYFGPGTRLLVL.